A single sample is the source of the 26 T cell receptor beta chains below, sequenced in a study of OX40 agonist ivuxolimab in advanced cancers. Some clones are missing from TCRdb's copy, which holds only in-frame ones; the method was immunoSEQ multiplex PCR. The sample has 90,000 or so clones, roughly 89% seen once. The source material was CD4+ or CD8+ T cells sorted from blood, sampled in a trial of the OX40 agonist ivuxolimab. These receptors were taken from an adult with an advanced solid tumor such as melanoma, head and neck, liver or kidney cancer.

This clone was counted only a few times. The chain has TRBV7-9 and TRBJ1-4, with D perhaps TRBD1 (6 bases). Trimming pared 1 base from V and 0 bases from J, leaving 12 bases between. The CDR3 has 17 amino acids. Germline V gives CDR1 SEHNR, CDR2 FQNEAQ (reference sequence). DNA of the CDR3: TGTGCCAGCAGCTTAGGAGGTGGGGGCGCAACTAATGAAAAACTGTTTTTT. Translated: CASSLGGGGATNEKLFF.

The chain combines TRBV6-5 with TRBJ1-1, with unresolved D. The CDR3 sequence is 15 residues long. Germline V CDR1 and CDR2: MNHEY, SVGAGI. Trimming pared 0 bases from V and 0 bases from J, leaving 8 bases between. In DNA, the CDR3 is TGTGCCAGCAGTTACTCGAGAGAAATGAACACTGAAGCTTTCTTT. It translates to CASSYSREMNTEAFF.

The chain links TRBV19 to TRBJ1-6, with D possibly matching TRBD1 (5 bases). The ends were cut back, 8 bases at V and 9 bases at J, with 20 bases in the middle. CDR3 length: 15 amino acids. From germline, CDR1 is LNHDA and CDR2 SQIVND (reference sequence). As DNA, the CDR3 is TGTGCCAGTTCTCTTCAGTGGGACTCTAGTTCACCCCTCCACTTT. It encodes CASSLQWDSSSPLHF.

V is TRBV4-3 and J is TRBJ1-1; 7 bases map to TRBD1. The CDR3 covers 15 residues. Germline V lookup: CDR1 LGHNA, CDR2 YSLEER. Trimming took 4 bases from V and 6 from J; bases not matched to a gene: 11. The CDR3 is CASSPGQVEGSEAFF. The CDR3 nucleotides are TGCGCCAGCAGCCCCGGACAGGTTGAAGGCTCTGAAGCTTTCTTT.

The chain has TRBV18 and TRBJ1-2; D call uncertain. The V and J ends lost 1 base and 0 bases respectively, with 12 bases between them. There are 16 residues in the CDR3. Germline V gives CDR1 KGHSH, CDR2 LQKENI. CDR3 sequence: CASSPRRGLPNYGYTF. CDR3 nucleotides: TGTGCCAGCTCACCACGGCGGGGTTTACCTAACTATGGCTACACCTTC. The full variable domain, with the rest looked up from reference TRBV18 and TRBJ1-2, is NAGVMQNPRHLVRRRGQEARLRCSPMKGHSHVYWYRQLPEEGLKFMVYLQKENIIDESGMPKERFSAEFPKEGPSILRIQQVVRGDSAAYFCASSPRRGLPNYGYTFGSGTRLTVV.

The chain carries TRBV30 and TRBJ1-6; D gene unclear. CDR3 length equals 14 residues. V shed 0 bases and J shed 10 bases, with 13 bases lying between them. Germline CDR1 is GTSNPN and CDR2 is SVGIG (reference sequence). The CDR3 bases are TGTGCCTGGAGTGTACTGGGAAAGGACTCACCCCTCCACTTT. It yields the protein CAWSVLGKDSPLHF.

The table lists this clone with a count of one. The V and J genes are TRBV4-2 and TRBJ1-2; 9 positions agree with TRBD1. The germline V gene has CDR1 LGHNA and CDR2 YNFKEQ. This CDR3 has 18 residues. V lost 0 bases and J lost 4; bases outside the gene matches: 12. CDR3 DNA: TGTGCCAGCAGCCAAGAAGACCGGGACAGGGACGTCGGCTATGGCTACACCTTC. This encodes CASSQEDRDRDVGYGYTF.

The V gene is TRBV2, the J gene TRBJ1-2; D gene uncertain. The ends were cut back, 2 bases at V and 6 bases at J, with 13 bases in the middle. Looked up from germline, CDR1 is SNHLY and CDR2 is FYNNEI. CDR3 size: 14 residues. CDR3 in DNA: TGTGCCAGCAGTGAACAAAAGGAAAATAATGGCTACACCTTC. As protein: CASSEQKENNGYTF.

This clone occurred a few times. J is TRBJ2-7 and V is TRBV5-4; 13 bases are shared with TRBD2. Germline loops: CDR1 SGHNT, CDR2 YYREEE (reference sequence). Trimming took 8 bases from V and 2 from J; bases not matched to a gene: 10. The CDR3 has 16 residues. CDR3 coding DNA: TGTGCCAGTTACCGGACTAGCGGGGGCGTACCCTACGAGCAGTACTTC. Its protein product is CASYRTSGGVPYEQYF.

This chain links TRBV7-3 with TRBJ2-3; D call uncertain. The CDR3 extends over 18 amino acids. Between the trimmed V and J ends, which lost 5 bases and 5 bases, there was a span of 26 bases. Germline V gene data show CDR1 as SGHTA and CDR2 as FQGTGA. The CDR3 sequence: CASSDHPIGTSVIDTQYF. In DNA form, the CDR3 reads TGTGCCAGCAGCGATCATCCCATAGGCACTTCAGTCATAGATACGCAGTATTTT.

V usage is TRBV19 and J usage is TRBJ2-1, with D perhaps given as TRBD1 or TRBD2 (5 bases each). The CDR3 length is 12 residues. Per germline, CDR1 LNHDA and CDR2 SQIVND (reference sequence). Trimming cost V 5 bases and J 10 bases, with 12 bases left between them. CDR3 sequence: CASSLGRDEQFF. As DNA, the CDR3 is TGTGCCAGTAGTCTTGGTAGGGACGAGCAGTTCTTC.

The chain carries TRBV11-2 and TRBJ1-2; the D gene is possibly TRBD1 (6 bases). The CDR3 consists of 13 residues. V lost 1 base to trimming and J lost 7 bases, with 10 bases between them. Germline V gene lookup returns CDR1 SGHAT and CDR2 FQNNGV. The CDR3 sequence is CASSLGTEFGYTF. The CDR3 DNA follows: TGTGCCAGCAGCTTAGGGACAGAATTTGGCTACACCTTC. Full variable domain (remainder filled in from reference TRBV11-2 and TRBJ1-2): EAGVAQSPRYKIIEKRQSVAFWCNPISGHATLYWYQQILGQGPKLLIQFQNNGVVDDSQLPKDRFSAERLKGVDSTLKIQPAKLEDSAVYLCASSLGTEFGYTFGSGTRLTVV.

This chain links TRBV5-1 with TRBJ2-1; D possibly corresponds to TRBD1 (6 bases). V was pared by 0 bases and J by 7 bases, with 17 bases between. Germline V gene data show CDR1 as SGHRS and CDR2 as YFSETQ. This CDR3 comprises 16 residues. The CDR3, as DNA: TGCGCCAGCAGCTTGGCCCAGGGGACGGTCAGGAATGAGCAGTTCTTC. Translating it yields CASSLAQGTVRNEQFF. The full variable domain, completed using reference TRBV5-1 and TRBJ2-1, is KAGVTQTPRYLIKTRGQQVTLSCSPISGHRSVSWYQQTPGQGLQFLFEYFSETQRNKGNFPGRFSGRQFSNSRSEMNVSTLELGDSALYLCASSLAQGTVRNEQFFGPGTRLTVL.

The rearrangement uses TRBV9 and TRBJ1-4; 9 bases fit TRBD1. Germline CDR1 reads SGDLS; CDR2 reads YYNGEE. V lost 0 bases, J lost 7 bases, and 10 bases stayed unmatched. CDR3 size: 17 residues. The CDR3 loop is CASSVAGTGFLSEKLFF. The CDR3, as DNA: TGTGCCAGCAGCGTAGCCGGGACAGGGTTCTTGAGTGAAAAACTGTTTTTT.

There are a few counts of this clone. Within the sample, other DNA sequences also encode this same CDR3. The chain couples TRBV7-2 to TRBJ1-5, with no clear D. V dropped 1 base and J dropped 4 bases, with 11 bases sitting between them. Germline V gene data show CDR1 as SGHTA and CDR2 as FQGNSA. This CDR3 has 15 residues. CDR3 DNA sequence: TGTGCCAGCAGCTTAGACGTAAGTGGGAATCAGCCCCAGCATTTT. Translating gives CASSLDVSGNQPQHF.

V gene TRBV6-1 combines with J gene TRBJ2-5, with 8 bases aligning to TRBD1. In germline, CDR1 is MNHNS, CDR2 SASEGT. The J segment lost 5 bases and the V segment lost 6 bases, leaving 11 bases of the junction unmatched. The CDR3 runs 15 residues. CDR3 in DNA: TGTGCCAGCAGCCAACTGCAGGGGGCTGGGGAGACCCAGTACTTC. It yields the protein CASSQLQGAGETQYF.

V is TRBV29-1 and J is TRBJ2-5; D tentatively fits TRBD1 or TRBD2 (5 bases each). The CDR3 totals 14 residues. Germline V gene data show CDR1 as SQVTM and CDR2 as ANQGSEA. With 5 bases removed from V and 5 bases from J, the gap between germline ends came to 18 bases. The CDR3 nucleotides are TGCAGCGTTCTAGAGGGCGGAGAGGGGGAGACCCAGTACTTC. Translation gives CSVLEGGEGETQYF.

This clone was seen more than once but under ten times. The rearrangement uses TRBV4-2 and TRBJ1-6; D not certain. The ends were cut back, 1 base at V and 4 bases at J, with 8 bases in the middle. Germline CDR1 reads LGHNA; CDR2 reads YNFKEQ. The CDR3 is made up of 15 amino acids. The CDR3 loop reads CASSQGTGYNSPLHF. CDR3 bases: TGTGCCAGCAGCCAAGGGACGGGGTATAATTCACCCCTCCACTTT.

Comments on this clone: Other DNA sequences in this sample translate to the same CDR3. The CDR3 protein is CASSLADGSEAFF. For the CDR3, the DNA is TGTGCCAGCAGCTTGGCCGATGGGTCTGAAGCTTTCTTT. V is TRBV5-6 and J is TRBJ1-1; D gene unclear. Germline CDR1 reads SGHDT; CDR2 reads YYEEEE. Trimming shortened V by 0 bases and J by 6 bases, and 9 bases separated the two germline ends. The CDR3 runs to 13 residues.

This sequence joins TRBV4-1 and TRBJ2-2, with TRBD2 as a possible D gene (6 bases). With 0 bases removed from V and 7 bases from J, the gap between germline ends came to 12 bases. The CDR3 totals 15 residues. The germline V gene has CDR1 MGHRA and CDR2 YSYEKL. This CDR3 reads CASSQEGLRGGELFF. CDR3 DNA sequence: TGCGCCAGCAGCCAAGAGGGACTTAGGGGCGGGGAGCTGTTTTTT.

The chain carries TRBV18 and TRBJ1-4, with no clear D. V was pared by 2 bases and J by 4 bases, with 5 bases between. This CDR3 is built from 13 residues. Germline V gene lookup returns CDR1 KGHSH and CDR2 LQKENI. DNA for the CDR3: TGTGCCAGCTCACCAGGCCTTAATGAAAAACTGTTTTTT. It encodes CASSPGLNEKLFF.

This clone was detected only a few times. J is TRBJ2-3 and V is TRBV5-1; 10 bases line up with TRBD2. The V and J ends lost 0 bases and 7 bases, in that order; junction bases with no gene match: 5. Germline CDR1 reads SGHRS; CDR2 reads YFSETQ. The CDR3 sequence is 15 residues long. CDR3 loop: CASSLVTSGTNTQYF. In DNA, the CDR3 is TGCGCCAGCAGCTTGGTTACTAGCGGGACCAATACGCAGTATTTT. Full variable domain (remainder filled in from reference TRBV5-1 and TRBJ2-3): KAGVTQTPRYLIKTRGQQVTLSCSPISGHRSVSWYQQTPGQGLQFLFEYFSETQRNKGNFPGRFSGRQFSNSRSEMNVSTLELGDSALYLCASSLVTSGTNTQYFGPGTRLTVL.

The CDR3 spells CASSFLGEANTIYF. The CDR3 DNA is TGTGCCAGCAGCTTTTTAGGGGAGGCGAACACCATATATTTT. The chain has TRBV11-2 and TRBJ1-3; D perhaps matches TRBD1 (5 bases). V lost 3 bases, J lost 7 bases, and 13 bases lay in between. The CDR3 length is 14 residues. CDR1 is SGHAT and CDR2 is FQNNGV in the germline V gene.

The chain links TRBV6-6 to TRBJ2-7; D is possibly TRBD2 (6 bases). The CDR3 consists of 13 residues. The germline V gene has CDR1 MNHNY and CDR2 SVGAGI (reference sequence). The V and J ends lost 5 bases and 7 bases respectively, with 15 bases between them. CDR3 region: CASSTGTFGEQYF. In DNA, the CDR3 is TGTGCCAGCAGTACCGGGACTTTCGGTGAGCAGTACTTC.

The chain is built from TRBV27 and TRBJ1-2, with D maybe TRBD1 (6 bases). Per germline, CDR1 MNHEY and CDR2 SMNVEV (reference sequence). CDR3 length: 16 residues. V was trimmed by 2 bases and J by 5 bases, leaving 18 bases between them. The CDR3 DNA reads TGTGCCAGCAGTTTAACGTGGGGGGCGCGGGGTTATGGCTACACCTTC. Encoded protein: CASSLTWGARGYGYTF.

V gene TRBV6-6 combines with J gene TRBJ2-1; 12 bases align to TRBD2. V lost 2 bases and J lost 4; bases outside the gene matches: 3. The CDR3 runs 16 residues. Germline V lookup: CDR1 MNHNY, CDR2 SVGAGI (reference sequence). CDR3 bases: TGTGCCAGCAGTTACCCTACTAGCGGGGGGTACAATGAGCAGTTCTTC. This codes for CASSYPTSGGYNEQFF.